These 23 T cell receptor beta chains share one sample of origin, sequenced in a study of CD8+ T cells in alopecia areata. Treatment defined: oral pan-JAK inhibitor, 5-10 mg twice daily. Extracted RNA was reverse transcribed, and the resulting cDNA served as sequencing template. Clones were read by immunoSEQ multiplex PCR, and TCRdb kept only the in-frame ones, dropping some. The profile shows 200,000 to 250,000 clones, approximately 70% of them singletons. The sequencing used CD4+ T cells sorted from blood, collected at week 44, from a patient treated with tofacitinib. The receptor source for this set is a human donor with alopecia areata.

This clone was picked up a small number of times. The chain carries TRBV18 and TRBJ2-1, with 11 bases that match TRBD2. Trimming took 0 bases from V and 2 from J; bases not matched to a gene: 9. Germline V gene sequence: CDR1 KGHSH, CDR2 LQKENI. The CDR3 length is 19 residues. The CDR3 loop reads CASSPPPRLAGSPYNEQFF. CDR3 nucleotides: TGTGCCAGCTCACCACCACCTCGACTAGCGGGGAGTCCCTACAATGAGCAGTTCTTC.

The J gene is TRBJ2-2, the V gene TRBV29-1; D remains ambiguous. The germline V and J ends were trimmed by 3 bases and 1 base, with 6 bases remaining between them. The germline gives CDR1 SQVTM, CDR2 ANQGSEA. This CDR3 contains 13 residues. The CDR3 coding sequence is TGCAGCGTTGATTGGGGGAACACCGGGGAGCTGTTTTTT. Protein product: CSVDWGNTGELFF.

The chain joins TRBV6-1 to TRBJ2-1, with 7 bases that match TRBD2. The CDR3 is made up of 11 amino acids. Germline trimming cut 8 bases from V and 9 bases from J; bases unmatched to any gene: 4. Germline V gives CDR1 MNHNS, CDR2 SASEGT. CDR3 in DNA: TGTGCCAGCCGGGACTACCTTGAGCAGTTCTTC. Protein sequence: CASRDYLEQFF.

CDR3 loop: CASRIQGAGDTQYF. The DNA for the CDR3 is TGTGCCAGCAGGATACAGGGGGCTGGAGATACGCAGTATTTT. The chain links TRBV6-5 to TRBJ2-3; 9 bases are a match to TRBD1. Germline CDR1 reads MNHEY; CDR2 reads SVGAGI. The CDR3 is 14 residues long. Trimming cost V 6 bases and J 5 bases; bases outside gene matches: 6.

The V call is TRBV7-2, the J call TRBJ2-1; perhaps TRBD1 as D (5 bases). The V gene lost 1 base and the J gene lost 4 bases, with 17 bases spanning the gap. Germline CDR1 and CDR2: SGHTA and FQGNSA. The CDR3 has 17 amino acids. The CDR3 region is CASSLVHLRVIYNEQFF. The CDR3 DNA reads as TGTGCCAGCAGCTTAGTCCACCTCAGGGTTATATACAATGAGCAGTTCTTC.

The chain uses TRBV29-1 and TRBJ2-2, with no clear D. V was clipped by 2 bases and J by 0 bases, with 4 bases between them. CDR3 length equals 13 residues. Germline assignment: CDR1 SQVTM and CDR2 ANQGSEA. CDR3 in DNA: TGCAGCGTTGAACAGCCGAACACCGGGGAGCTGTTTTTT. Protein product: CSVEQPNTGELFF.

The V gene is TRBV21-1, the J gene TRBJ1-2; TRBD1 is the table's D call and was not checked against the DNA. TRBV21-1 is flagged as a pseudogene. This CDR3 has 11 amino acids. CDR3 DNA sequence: TGTGCCAGCAGCAAATGCGGTTCGACAGCCTTC. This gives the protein CASSKCGSTAF.

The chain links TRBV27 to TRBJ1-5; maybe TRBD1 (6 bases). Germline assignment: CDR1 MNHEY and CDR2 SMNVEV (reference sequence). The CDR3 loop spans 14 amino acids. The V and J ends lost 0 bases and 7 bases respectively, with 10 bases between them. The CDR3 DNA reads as TGTGCCAGCAGTTTATCCTTACAGGGCCAGCCCCAGCATTTT. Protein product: CASSLSLQGQPQHF.

As DNA, the CDR3 is TGTGCCAGCAGTTACGAGGGGACAGGGAGCTACGAGCAGTACTTC. The encoded protein is CASSYEGTGSYEQYF. The rearrangement joins TRBV6-5 to TRBJ2-7, with TRBD1 identical over 9 bases. This CDR3 region has 15 residues. The V gene end was trimmed by 2 bases and the J gene end by 3 bases; junction bases not matched to a gene: 5. Germline V lookup: CDR1 MNHEY, CDR2 SVGAGI.

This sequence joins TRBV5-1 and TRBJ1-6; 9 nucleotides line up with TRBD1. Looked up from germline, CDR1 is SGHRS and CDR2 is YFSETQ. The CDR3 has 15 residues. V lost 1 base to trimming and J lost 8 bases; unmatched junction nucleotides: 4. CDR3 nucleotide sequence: TGCGCCAGCAGCTTGACAGGGGGCAGGGATTCACCCCTCCACTTT. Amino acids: CASSLTGGRDSPLHF.

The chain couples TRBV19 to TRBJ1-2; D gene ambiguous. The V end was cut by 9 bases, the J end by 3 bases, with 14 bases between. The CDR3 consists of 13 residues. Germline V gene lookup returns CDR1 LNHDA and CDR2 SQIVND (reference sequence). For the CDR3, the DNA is TGTGCCAGCCTCAATACACCCGACTATGGCTACACCTTC. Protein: CASLNTPDYGYTF.

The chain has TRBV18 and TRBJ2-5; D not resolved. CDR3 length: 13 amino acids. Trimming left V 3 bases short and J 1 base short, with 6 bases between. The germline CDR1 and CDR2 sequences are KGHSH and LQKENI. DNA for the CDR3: TGTGCCAGCTCACCCGGCGTCCAAGAGACCCAGTACTTC. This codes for CASSPGVQETQYF.

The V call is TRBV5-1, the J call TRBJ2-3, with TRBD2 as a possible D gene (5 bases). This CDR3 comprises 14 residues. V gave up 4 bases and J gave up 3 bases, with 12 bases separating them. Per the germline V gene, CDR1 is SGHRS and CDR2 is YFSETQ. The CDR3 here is CASSRPLATDTQYF. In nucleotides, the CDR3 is TGCGCCAGCAGCAGGCCTCTAGCTACAGATACGCAGTATTTT.

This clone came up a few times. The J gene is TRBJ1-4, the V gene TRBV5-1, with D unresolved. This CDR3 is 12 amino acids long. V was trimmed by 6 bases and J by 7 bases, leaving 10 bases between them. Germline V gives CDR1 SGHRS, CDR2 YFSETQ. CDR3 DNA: TGCGCCAGCAAGGAAGAGAGTGAAAAACTGTTTTTT. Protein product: CASKEESEKLFF.

In nucleotides, the CDR3 is TGCAGCGTTCCCGACGGGGCCAGGGAGACCCAGTACTTC. Its protein product is CSVPDGARETQYF. The chain employs TRBV29-1 and TRBJ2-5, with D possibly called TRBD1 or TRBD2 (5 bases each). The CDR3 is 13 amino acids. Germline V gives CDR1 SQVTM, CDR2 ANQGSEA. Trimming left V 5 bases short and J 5 bases short, with 15 bases between.

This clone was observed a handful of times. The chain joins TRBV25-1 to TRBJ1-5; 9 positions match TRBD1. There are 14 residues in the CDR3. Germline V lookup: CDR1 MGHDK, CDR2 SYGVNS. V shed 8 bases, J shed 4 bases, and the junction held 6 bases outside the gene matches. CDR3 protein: CASGETGGNQPQHF. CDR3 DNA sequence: TGTGCCAGCGGAGAGACAGGGGGTAATCAGCCCCAGCATTTT.

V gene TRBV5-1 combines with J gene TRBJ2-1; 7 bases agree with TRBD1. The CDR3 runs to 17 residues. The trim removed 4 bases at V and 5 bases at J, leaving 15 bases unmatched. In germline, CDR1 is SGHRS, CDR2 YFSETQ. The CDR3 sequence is CASSPRADRVRNNEQFF. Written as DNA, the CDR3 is TGCGCCAGCAGCCCAAGAGCCGACAGGGTGAGAAACAATGAGCAGTTCTTC.

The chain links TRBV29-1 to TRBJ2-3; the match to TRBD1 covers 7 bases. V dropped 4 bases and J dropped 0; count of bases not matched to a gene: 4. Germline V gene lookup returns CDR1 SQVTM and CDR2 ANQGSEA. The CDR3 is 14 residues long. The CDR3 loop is CSVGGTASTDTQYF. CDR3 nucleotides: TGCAGCGTTGGAGGGACAGCGAGCACAGATACGCAGTATTTT.

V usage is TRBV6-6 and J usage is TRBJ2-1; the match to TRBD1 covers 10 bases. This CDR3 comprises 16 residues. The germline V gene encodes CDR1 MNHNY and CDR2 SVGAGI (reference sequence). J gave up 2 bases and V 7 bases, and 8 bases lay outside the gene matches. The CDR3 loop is CASTTGTGDTYNEQFF. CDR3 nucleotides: TGTGCCAGCACCACCGGGACAGGGGATACCTACAATGAGCAGTTCTTC.

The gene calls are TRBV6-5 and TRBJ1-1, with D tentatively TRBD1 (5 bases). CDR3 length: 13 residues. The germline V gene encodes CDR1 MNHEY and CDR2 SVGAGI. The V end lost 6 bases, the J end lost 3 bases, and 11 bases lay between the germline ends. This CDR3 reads CASSSVGDTEAFF. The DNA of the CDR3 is TGTGCCAGCAGCTCGGTGGGGGACACTGAAGCTTTCTTT.

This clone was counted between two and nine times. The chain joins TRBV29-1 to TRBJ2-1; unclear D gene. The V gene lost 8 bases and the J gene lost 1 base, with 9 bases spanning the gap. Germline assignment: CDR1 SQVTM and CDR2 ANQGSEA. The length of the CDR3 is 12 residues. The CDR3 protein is CSTALSYNEQFF. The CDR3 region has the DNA TGCAGCACAGCTTTATCCTACAATGAGCAGTTCTTC.

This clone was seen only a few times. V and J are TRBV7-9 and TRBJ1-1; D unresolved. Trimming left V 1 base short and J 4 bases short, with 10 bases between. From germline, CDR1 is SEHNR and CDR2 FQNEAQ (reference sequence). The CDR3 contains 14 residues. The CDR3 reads CASSLDRVITEAFF. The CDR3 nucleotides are TGTGCCAGCAGCTTAGATCGCGTGATCACTGAAGCTTTCTTT.

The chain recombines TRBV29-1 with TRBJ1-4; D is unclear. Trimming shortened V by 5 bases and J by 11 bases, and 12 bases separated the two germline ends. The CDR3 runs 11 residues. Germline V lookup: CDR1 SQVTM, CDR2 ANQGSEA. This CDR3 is CSVSGGNKLFF. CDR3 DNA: TGCAGCGTTTCAGGAGGGAACAAACTGTTTTTT.